These 8 T cell receptor beta chains share one sample of origin, sequenced in a study of blood T cell repertoires in COVID-19. Method: immunoSEQ multiplex PCR; TCRdb's copy keeps in-frame clones and lacks some. The sample yields approximately 170,000 clones, over 75% seen once. Sequencing input: peripheral blood. The receptors stem from a man between 65 and 85 years old who had recovered from COVID-19.

The CDR3 protein is CASSLVGQGANQPQHF. CDR3 coding DNA: TGTGCCAGCAGCTTAGTGGGGCAGGGGGCAAACCAGCCCCAGCATTTT. This chain joins TRBV7-9 and TRBJ1-5, with TRBD1 identical over 8 bases. J lost 7 bases, V lost 1 base, and 9 bases had no gene match. Germline values: CDR1 SEHNR, CDR2 FQNEAQ (reference sequence). This CDR3 has 16 residues.

In its sample, this clone was seen a few times. The chain joins TRBV3-1 (or the pseudogene TRBV3-2) to TRBJ2-1; 8 bases map to TRBD2. Germline CDR1 and CDR2: LGHDT and YNNKEL (reference sequence). V gave up 1 base and J gave up 0 bases; unmatched junction bases: 5. The CDR3 runs 17 residues. The CDR3 nucleotides are TGTGCCAGCAGCCAAGTAGCGGGAATAACCTCCTACAATGAGCAGTTCTTC. Encoded protein: CASSQVAGITSYNEQFF.

V gene TRBV5-4 combines with J gene TRBJ1-2, with 9 bases that match TRBD1. The CDR3 runs to 15 residues. The V segment lost 5 bases and the J segment 4 bases; nucleotides outside the gene matches: 9. Germline V CDR1 and CDR2: SGHNT, YYREEE (reference sequence). The DNA for the CDR3 is TGTGCCAGCAGTTCCGCCGACAGGGGGTCCTATGGCTACACCTTC. Translation: CASSSADRGSYGYTF.

The genes are TRBV27 and TRBJ2-2; D is possibly TRBD2 (5 bases). Germline V gene data show CDR1 as MNHEY and CDR2 as SMNVEV (reference sequence). V lost 2 bases to trimming and J lost 8 bases, with 12 bases between them. CDR3 length equals 14 residues. CDR3 loop: CASSLSRGAGELFF. The CDR3, as DNA: TGTGCCAGCAGTTTAAGCCGGGGAGCAGGGGAGCTGTTTTTT.

CDR3 coding DNA: TGTGCCAGCAGTGAATCCGCTAGCTCCTACGAGCAGTACTTC. The encoded protein is CASSESASSYEQYF. This chain links TRBV25-1 with TRBJ2-7; D gene uncertain. The CDR3 runs 14 residues. The V gene lost 1 base and the J gene lost 0 bases, with 7 bases spanning the gap. Germline V gene lookup returns CDR1 MGHDK and CDR2 SYGVNS.

On this clone itself: Other DNA variants within this sample encode the same CDR3. The rearrangement links TRBV5-6 to TRBJ1-1; D call uncertain. The CDR3 extends over 12 amino acids. The ends were cut back, 2 bases at V and 7 bases at J, with 9 bases in the middle. The germline gives CDR1 SGHDT, CDR2 YYEEEE. The CDR3, as DNA: TGTGCCAGCAGCTTAAGAGGGAATGAAGCTTTCTTT. Translated: CASSLRGNEAFF.

The chain links TRBV7-2 to TRBJ1-5, with D unresolved. Trimming removed 1 base at V and 3 bases at J, with 10 bases between. This CDR3 is 15 amino acids long. Germline CDR1 and CDR2: SGHTA and FQGNSA. In nucleotides, the CDR3 is TGTGCCAGCAGCTTAGGCAGCACAGTCAATCAGCCCCAGCATTTT. Amino acids: CASSLGSTVNQPQHF.

As DNA, the CDR3 is TGTGCAAGTCGCTCAAACCGGGACAGAGACAATCAGCCCCAGCATTTT. This codes for CASRSNRDRDNQPQHF. The chain combines TRBV12-2 with TRBJ1-5; the D call in the table, TRBD1, was not verified against the DNA. TRBV12-2 is tagged as a pseudogene. This CDR3 has 16 residues.